This T cell receptor beta chain comes out of a study of cytomegalovirus exposure and HLA in healthy donors (TCRdb year 2017). For the study in its entirety: An earlier analysis of some 600 of the donors reported under 300 Gb of sequence data and 117 million unique TCR beta sequences obtained from around 180 million T cells. Roughly five DR-DQ haplotypes were handled as single units for association and clustering, since linkage in the cohort was strong. In a later genetic analysis, genome-wide SNP genotypes for about 55% of the roughly 700 donors were used, and that subset was treated as a discovery cohort. Rather than using new phenotypic data, the later analysis identified candidate immune exposures from TCR beta sequences and from how often those sequences occurred across donors. The number of typed donors differed by locus: about 620-640 for A, B, C, DRB1 and DQB1; approximately 520 for DQA1; approximately 600 for DPA1; and 400 to 480 for DPB1. HLA typing included class I and class II loci at four-digit resolution. The study was designed to test whether signatures of past pathogen exposure could be identified by cataloging public T cell receptors. Donor age, sex, ethnicity and CMV serostatus were compiled together with the repertoire data. Of the roughly 410 genotyped donors, 75% to 85% were placed in the genetic ancestry cluster associated with self-reported Caucasian donors. Besides the first cohort of around 670 subjects, a separate validation cohort made up of 120 different subjects was used. To predict cytomegalovirus infection status, the study combined high-throughput TCR immunosequencing, statistical association of individual TCRs with disease status, and machine learning. In an earlier analysis of about 590 of the donors, high-throughput TCR beta sequencing was used to judge whether each TCR beta V gene segment behaved as functional or pseudogenic. Every discovery cohort repertoire had been produced on one sequencing platform. The T cell repertoires of some 670 subjects were profiled by immunosequencing and related to cytomegalovirus serostatus. Roughly 320 gigabases of sequencing data and about 92 million unique TCR sequences made up an early release that covered about 640 HLA-typed donors. A later analysis re-analyzed previously published TCR beta repertoires from 660 or so donors and added high-resolution HLA genotyping to study TCR occurrence patterns. Among around 400 genotyped donors of the cohort, an average of approximately 240,000 unique TCR beta nucleotide sequences was sequenced per donor, of which approximately 18% were non-productive.

General study outcomes and caveats: Immune exposure information for the cohort was limited to CMV serostatus. The classifier was reported to diagnose cytomegalovirus status with high specificity and sensitivity in both the original and validation cohorts. According to a later analysis, TCR association rates differed among HLA loci, with DRB1 alleles showing the most associated TCRs and HLA-C alleles showing the fewest. In a later genetic analysis, a missense DCLRE1C variant was associated with V-gene and J-gene trimming of TCR beta chains, and the association was replicated in an independent cohort. A later analysis associated some 17,000 TCR beta sequences with specific HLA alleles at a false discovery rate of 0.05. When HLA alleles, especially DR and DQ, strongly co-occurred, attributing TCR associations to individual alleles was difficult. A later analysis reported that several top co-occurrence clusters appeared linked to parvovirus B19, influenza, CMV and Epstein-Barr virus. Correlated functional status among segregating V segments might be attributable to linkage disequilibrium, but an unknown experimental factor could not be ruled out. A further reported finding was that TCR beta sequences accurately predicted the HLA-A and HLA-B alleles for most subjects in the first cohort. Compared with the approximately 670-donor mean, donors in an Asian-associated ancestry cluster had fewer N-insertions in productive TCRs, according to a later genetic analysis. Most CMV-associated TCR beta chains appeared to be HLA-restricted in a later analysis, and the HLA associations seemed to be driven largely by CMV exposure. Sequencing depth was assumed to be roughly uniform across donors in the presence/absence analyses, though that assumption may not hold. Most TCR sequences were seen in very few donors, while some public TCRs were found in many individuals. In the study, around 160 TCR beta chains were listed as associated with cytomegalovirus. A group of highly shared sequence variants was considered likely to be a technical artifact of the sequencing pipeline. Because HLA typing was missing for some donors at each locus, association tests included only the typed subset. Because counts were too low, seventeen rarely observed V segments, including chromosome 9 orphons, were excluded from the earlier analysis of some 590 of the donors. A later analysis found that HLA-associated TCR beta chains were more clonally expanded and had lower generation probabilities than equally common non-associated chains. In an earlier analysis of 587 of the donors, most TCR beta V segments appeared in productive rearrangements about 87% or about 30% of the time, broadly matching IMGT annotations. The cohort was sequenced for TCR beta chains only, and without alpha or paired-chain data the features that could be detected were limited. In vitro tests confirmed that a few of the cytomegalovirus-associated TCR beta chains recognize cytomegalovirus antigens. It was suggested by the authors that the approach could potentially be generalized to other disease states and immunological phenotypes.

The library came from the immunoSEQ multiplex PCR assay. The multiplex PCR relied on a mix of 60 forward primers for TCR Vbeta segments and 13 reverse primers for TCR Jbeta segments. Amplification of the CDR3 region of rearranged TCR beta genes was performed with a multiplex PCR assay on genomic DNA. Amplified TCR beta libraries were sequenced as 87-base-pair reads on the Illumina HiSeq System. The authors' analysis ran thus. A later analysis tallied 75 million to 95 million unique TCR beta chains across the 666 repertoires, and approximately 12 million of those chains were shared by two or more donors. Raw reads were error-corrected and collapsed into unique sequences with a nearest-neighbor algorithm that merged closely related sequences to remove PCR and sequencing errors. Alignment of CDR3 sequences to IMGT reference sequences was used to assign V, D and J gene segments. Each retained sequence needed at least a six-nucleotide match to both a V gene segment and a J gene segment. Rearrangements were classified as productive when the CDR3 lacked stop codons and remained in frame with V and J, and all other rearrangements were classified as non-productive. CDR3 was defined by IMGT convention, running from the second conserved V-encoded cysteine to the conserved J-encoded phenylalanine. The earlier analysis of 500 to 650 of the donors excluded any sequence lacking an unambiguous match to a single V gene segment. An earlier analysis of fewer than 750 of the donors called V segments functional above 56.7% productive rearrangements and segregating when the between-donor standard deviation exceeded 5%. A statistical classification framework was developed to diagnose cytomegalovirus status using the catalog of TCR beta chain sequences. A later analysis assigned V and J genes by comparing TCR nucleotide sequences with IMGT/GENE-DB human TR gene sequences. Using the TCRdist pipeline, a later analysis assigned CDR3 sequences along with most-parsimonious VDJ recombination scenarios. In a later analysis, each TCR beta chain was defined by its CDR3 amino acid sequence together with its V-gene family, and reads lacking a unique V-gene family were excluded. A later analysis removed over 500 highly shared, low-generation-probability nucleotide sequences to deal with suspected cross-contamination and a sequencing artifact. For each public chain, a later analysis derived a clonal expansion index from normalized ranks of inferred template counts within each repertoire. In a later analysis, generation probabilities were computed with a VDJ recombination model fitted to out-of-frame rearrangements, and the resulting probabilities were checked against IGoR. In a later analysis, hypergeometric tests were used to score TCR-TCR, TCR-HLA and TCR-CMV co-occurrence, with a repertoire-size bias correction applied to TCR pairs. False discovery rates were estimated in a later analysis by permuting HLA or CMV assignments 20 times. In a later analysis, co-occurring TCRs were grouped using DBSCAN, with TCRdist sequence similarity added in when clustering inside HLA-allele-positive subsets. For co-occurrence clustering, repertoires with fewer than 30,000 or more than 120,000 public chains were excluded, along with roughly 5 repertoires with anomalous nucleotide sharing. What TCRdb holds here is the immuneACCESS table cut down to in-frame rearrangements. Part of the clones is not present; checked against another copy, under half of the missing clones reflect an unresolved V gene, and the others are unexplained. The V and J calls and clone size were taken over from that table, and D and trimming were inferred from the DNA. In this sample the table shows 210,000 or so clones, over 65% of which occur a single time. Roughly 2.5% of the sample goes to the ten largest clones.

The cohort comprised more than 550 healthy bone marrow donors. At the time of sampling, every cohort member was nominally healthy, though immune exposures that went unrecorded were likely present. The donor was CMV seropositive and was included in the group of 250 to 300 seropositive cohort members. Every donor gave a peripheral blood sample, and the peripheral blood mononuclear cells from that sample were used for TCR beta sequencing. Genomic DNA was extracted from the blood cell samples with the Qiagen DNeasy Blood Extraction Kit. As to this clone: What antigen it recognizes has not been identified. No base-level quality is on record; no much larger clone is a single base apart.

Source material: PBMCs. The receptor was isolated from a woman aged 55 to 70 in good health and CMV-seropositive.

The CDR3 here reads CASSIADSFYYGYTF. The nucleotide sequence reads TGTGCCAGTAGTATAGCCGACAGCTTCTACTATGGCTACACCTTC. The V and J segments used are TRBV19 and TRBJ1-2, with TRBD1 perhaps the D gene, on 5 matching bases. At the junction V is shortened by 1 base and J by 3 bases, with 12 bases in between. CDR1 and CDR2 are drawn from the germline V gene (reference sequence): LNHDA, SQIVND. The CDR3 covers 15 residues, taking in both the cysteine and the phenylalanine. CDR3 DNA is the only sequence kept; it has 45 bases, read in frame from the first base.